Below are 6 T cell receptor beta chains sequenced from a single sample in a study of blood T cell repertoires in COVID-19. The method was immunoSEQ multiplex PCR; TCRdb's version includes in-frame clones alone and lacks a portion of them. Of over 200,000 clones in the sample, roughly four fifths are singletons; the top ten hold 12%. The source material was peripheral blood. These receptors all come from a woman between 40 and 50 years old with acute or convalescent COVID-19.

The CDR3 here is CATNRLGGDSAYEQYF. CDR3 sequence (DNA): TGTGCCACCAATAGGTTGGGAGGTGATTCGGCCTACGAGCAGTACTTC. V usage is TRBV28 and J usage is TRBJ2-7; D might be TRBD2 (6 bases). Germline loops: CDR1 MDHEN, CDR2 SYDVKM. The V end was cut by 10 bases, the J end by 2 bases, with 24 bases between. This CDR3 contains 16 residues.

The V call is TRBV10-2, the J call TRBJ2-1; TRBD2 is a possible D gene (5 bases). The CDR3 consists of 11 residues. CDR1 is WSHSY, CDR2 SAAADI, per germline. Trimming cost V 5 bases and J 7 bases, with 6 bases left between them. The CDR3 region is CASSRGNEQFF. CDR3 coding DNA: TGCGCCAGCAGTCGGGGTAATGAGCAGTTCTTC.

This CDR3 is CASSFLNPADTQYF. Here the CDR3 DNA reads TGCGCCAGCAGCTTCCTCAACCCGGCAGATACGCAGTATTTT. The rearrangement links TRBV5-1 to TRBJ2-3; D gene unclear. Germline lookup yields CDR1 SGHRS and CDR2 YFSETQ. Trimming removed 2 bases at V and 4 bases at J, with 11 bases between. The CDR3 has 14 residues.

This clone was detected a few times. Compared with germline, one end of the junction differs, possibly owing to a read error. The chain joins TRBV30 to TRBJ2-7; weak D call: TRBD1 (6 bases). From germline, CDR1 is GTSNPN and CDR2 SVGIG (reference sequence). This CDR3 has 11 amino acids. This CDR3 is CAWVKTGTSNF. The CDR3 nucleotides read TGTGCCTGGGTGAAAACAGGGACGTCAAACTTC.

The gene calls are TRBV7-9 and TRBJ1-1; TRBD1 agrees at 11 bases. The germline gives CDR1 SEHNR, CDR2 FQNEAQ (reference sequence). The CDR3 is 15 amino acids. J was trimmed by 3 bases and V by 4 bases; bases with no gene match: 4. The CDR3 DNA is TGTGCCAGCAGCTACCCGGGACAGGGGGACACTGAAGCTTTCTTT. It encodes CASSYPGQGDTEAFF.

V is TRBV19 and J is TRBJ1-5; D not resolved. The CDR3 loop spans 13 amino acids. V lost 3 bases to trimming and J lost 11 bases, with 14 bases between them. The germline CDR1 and CDR2 sequences are LNHDA and SQIVND (reference sequence). The CDR3 DNA reads TGTGCCAGTAGTATGCCTCCGAGGTGGGCCCAGCATTTT. Translating gives CASSMPPRWAQHF.